This T cell receptor beta chain emerged from a study of a mutant IDH1 vaccine in newly diagnosed glioma (dated by TCRdb to the early 2020s). Some background on the complete study: Eight vaccinations were administered to patients in weeks 1, 3, 5, 7, 11, 15, 19 and 23, corresponding to visits V03 through V10. The 30 to 40 treated patients were approximately 62% male and roughly 40% female, with a mean age of around 40 years. Before enrollment, patients had received standard therapy of radiotherapy alone, temozolomide alone, or radiochemotherapy with temozolomide; most received the combination. Vaccination was initiated 4-6 weeks after radiotherapy alone, or concurrently with temozolomide cycles in the chemotherapy-containing groups. Longitudinal TCRB deep sequencing was done for some 26 treated patients, wherever samples were available for exploratory analyses. Peripheral blood samples were drawn at six visits, namely V03 (baseline), V05, V07, V10, V12 and V13. The study at large found these results: Immune responses induced by the vaccine were seen in 90% to 95% of patients across multiple MHC alleles. Availability determined which PBMC samples were chosen for TCRB deep sequencing. It was noted by the authors that analyses of patient blood samples could not be reproduced owing to sample limitations. Pseudoprogression appeared unrelated to alterations in the top peripheral T cell clonotypes detected by TCRB sequencing.

Taken with the paper, the label for time point translates to: week 11, during vaccination. Every vaccine dose consisted of 300 ug of a 20-mer mutant IDH1 peptide in Montanide, administered subcutaneously together with topical imiquimod. Newly diagnosed WHO grade 3 or 4 IDH1-mutant astrocytomas showing loss of nuclear ATRX were present in the donors. The samples were drawn from NOA16, a multicentre, single-arm, open-label phase I trial in Germany that tested a mutant IDH1 peptide vaccine in humans for the first time. The DNeasy Blood and Tissue Kit was used to extract genomic DNA from EDTA blood for TCRB sequencing. The method was the immunoSEQ multiplex PCR assay. The hsTCRB Kit was used according to the manufacturer's protocol to amplify rearranged TCR beta chain sequences. Sequencing of TCRB libraries was carried out on an Illumina MiSeq. In the paper's pipeline: The proprietary platform of the kit vendor was used for demultiplexing, trimming and gene mapping. Sourced from immuneACCESS, this table was stored by TCRdb with only in-frame sequences that have V and J called. A share of the clones is absent; for the studies checked, an unresolved V gene accounts for under half, and the remainder has no known explanation. That table gives V, J and clone size, and the DNA gave D and trimming. This sample holds over 55,000 clones; approximately 84% were observed only once. The biggest ten clones account for 3% to 4% of the sample.

With regard to this clone: Its recognized antigen is unknown. Base qualities were left out, and no much larger clone turns up one base away.

According to the germline V gene (reference sequence), CDR1 reads SEHNR and CDR2 reads FQNEAQ. The V and J ends are trimmed by 5 bases and 0 bases, leaving 16 bases between them. Including the terminal cysteine and phenylalanine, the CDR3 comprises 17 residues. The DNA shown is the 51-base CDR3, in frame from base 1. This specimen consisted of PBMCs, obtained from a glioma patient whose treatment included an IDH1 peptide vaccine. This chain is built from TRBV7-9 and TRBJ1-4, with the D gene call left open. The source of this sequence is a young man with glioma. The bases read TGTGCCAGCAGCGAACCCAGATCCCCCGCAACTAATGAAAAACTGTTTTTT. The resulting protein is CASSEPRSPATNEKLFF.